The TCR beta chain under discussion was sequenced for a study of T cell responses to AZD1222 COVID-19 vaccine. Libraries were prepared by immunoSEQ multiplex PCR; TCRdb keeps only in-frame clonotypes and omits some of them. The top ten hold more than 4% of the sample, which has about 76,000 clones, 90% seen once. Looked up from germline, CDR1 is SEHNR and CDR2 is FQNEAQ (reference sequence). After removal of 5 bases from V and 7 bases from J, the junction contained 4 bases not matched to a gene. The length of the CDR3 is 12 residues. The sequence came from an adult in good health. Material: peripheral blood, obtained on day 0 of AZD1222 vaccination. The V gene is TRBV7-9, the J gene TRBJ1-2; TRBD1 agrees at 7 bases. CDR3 amino acids: CASSRTGGGYTF. The CDR3, as DNA: TGTGCCAGCAGCCGGACAGGAGGTGGCTACACCTTC.